The present T cell receptor beta chain was sequenced within a study of lymphopenia after photon versus proton radiotherapy. Whole-study results and caveats: Under photons, naive T cells and diversity fell while effector/memory populations rose. Survival link was tested only in deceased patients; proton benefit remains a possibility. A bigger post-nadir fall in TCR diversity correlated inversely with survival time in deceased patients. Oligoclonal CD8+ Temra expansion after nadir drove photon patients' diversity drop.

Measured with immunoSEQ multiplex PCR; TCRdb has only the in-frame clones, and not every one. Of over 50,000 clones listed, about 90% were seen once; the top ten hold about 2%. With respect to this clone: Its antigen remains unidentified.

This CDR3 has 14 amino acids. Germline V gene sequence: CDR1 LGHNA, CDR2 YSLEER. The J gene is TRBJ2-5, the V gene TRBV4-3; D is unresolved. The DNA end is a closer match to TRBJ2-7, so the J assignment may be wrong. The source is a middle-aged man with gastric cancer. The sequences come from peripheral blood, collected from a patient treated with photon-based radiotherapy. The CDR3 coding sequence is TGCGCCAGCAGCCAAGAGACTGATTCTGGCGAGCAGTACTTC. It specifies CASSQETDSGEQYF.